The source of this T cell receptor beta chain is a study of blood T cell repertoires in COVID-19. Across the whole study: PBMCs, B-cell-depleted T cells, or T cells provided the cDNA or gDNA that made up the material.

In Seattle, patients joined the study during active infection and were tracked longitudinally. Original handling: Amplifying reference gene primers gave estimates of nucleated cell counts. The repertoire was sequenced with immunoSEQ multiplex PCR; TCRdb's copy has only in-frame clones and lacks some. The V and J calls and clone size were taken over from that table, and D and trimming were inferred from the DNA. The sample consists of approximately 200,000 clones, about 87% of them appearing once. CDR1 and CDR2 from the germline V gene are SGHDT and YYEEEE. The CDR3 loop spans 15 amino acids. V gave up 3 bases and J gave up 5 bases; unmatched junction bases: 11.

The clonotype was recovered from a man younger than 40 with COVID-19, enrolled during active disease. The sequencing input was peripheral blood. V is TRBV5-6 and J is TRBJ2-7; 7 bases are shared with TRBD1. In DNA form, the CDR3 reads TGTGCCAGCAGCTCCTGGGCGACAGGGCGAAACGAGCAGTACTTC. It codes for CASSSWATGRNEQYF. The whole variable domain, remainder taken from reference TRBV5-6 and TRBJ2-7, is DAGVTQSPTHLIKTRGQQVTLRCSPKSGHDTVSWYQQALGQGPQFIFQYYEEEERQRGNFPDRFSGHQFPNYSSELNVNALLLGDSALYLCASSSWATGRNEQYFGPGTRLTVT.